This entry features one T cell receptor (beta chain) sequence. What it binds is unknown. The data belong to a study of cytomegalovirus exposure and HLA in healthy donors. Study-level background: There were 117 million unique TCR beta sequences, drawn from 150 million to 200 million T cells, in an earlier analysis. Points from the study as a whole: It has been reported that TCR beta sequences accurately predicted the HLA-A and HLA-B alleles of most subjects. CMV serostatus was the sole immune exposure information available. What a later analysis showed was that several of the most significant clusters appeared linked to common viral pathogens.

The primer mix had 60 Vbeta and 13 Jbeta primers. Here immunoSEQ multiplex PCR was the method, and the copy in TCRdb shows in-frame clones only, minus some. Here the sample spans roughly 120,000 clones, approximately 15% being singletons. The CDR3 consists of 12 residues. Per the germline V gene, CDR1 is SEHNR and CDR2 is FQNEAQ (reference sequence). The trim removed 8 bases at V and 6 bases at J, leaving 6 bases unmatched. J is TRBJ1-1 and V is TRBV7-9, with 7 bases lining up with TRBD1. This receptor was taken from a woman under 30 in good health and CMV-seronegative. The sequenced sample was PBMCs. CDR3 in DNA: TGTGCCAGCCCCGGACAGGACGCTGAAGCTTTCTTT. It encodes CASPGQDAEAFF. Full variable domain (missing parts from reference TRBV7-9 and TRBJ1-1): DTGVSQNPRHKITKRGQNVTFRCDPISEHNRLYWYRQTLGQGPEFLTYFQNEAQLEKSRLLSDRFSAERPKGSFSTLEIQRTEQGDSAMYLCASPGQDAEAFFGQGTRLTVV.